Presented here are 5 T cell receptor beta chains from one specimen sequenced in a study of blood T cells in healthy people across ages. A second PCR, run for about 6 to 11 cycles, used a sample-barcoded 5' primer plus a J-beta primer mix. From the 5' RACE reads, TCRdb called clonotypes with MiXCR, one entry per CDR3 protein. The sample contains under 950,000 distinct CDR3 sequences, roughly 20% of which appear only once. Material for sequencing was blood. Every receptor here comes from a man in his 70s in good health.

This clonotype came up a few times. V usage is TRBV2 and J usage is TRBJ1-4, with 7 bases identical to TRBD1. Germline V gene lookup returns CDR1 SNHLY and CDR2 FYNNEI. V was clipped by 6 bases and J by 1 base; unmatched bases: 8. The CDR3 consists of 16 residues. CDR3 coding DNA: TGTGCCAGCAGCGCTGACAGGGCTCAAACTAATGAAAAACTGTTTTTT. It codes for CASSADRAQTNEKLFF.

The rearrangement joins TRBV20-1 to TRBJ2-5; 7 nucleotides agree with TRBD1. Germline trimming cut 5 bases from V and 2 bases from J; bases unmatched to any gene: 8. CDR1 is DFQATT, CDR2 SNEGSKA, per germline (reference sequence). The CDR3 is 14 residues long. The CDR3 loop reads CSAPLDRAQETQYF. Here the CDR3 DNA reads TGCAGTGCTCCCCTCGACAGGGCGCAAGAGACCCAGTACTTC.

At least ten counts were recorded for this clonotype. The rearrangement uses TRBV29-1 and TRBJ1-1, with D hard to call. CDR1 is SQVTM and CDR2 is ANQGSEA in the germline V gene. V dropped 5 bases and J dropped 6 bases, with 10 bases sitting between them. The CDR3 length is 11 residues. The CDR3 is CSVWDFAEAFF. The DNA of the CDR3 is TGCAGCGTTTGGGATTTCGCTGAAGCTTTCTTT.

This clonotype was seen at least ten times. V usage is TRBV29-1 and J usage is TRBJ2-5; no firm D call. Between the trimmed V and J ends, which lost 4 bases and 0 bases, there was a span of 6 bases. Germline lookup yields CDR1 SQVTM and CDR2 ANQGSEA. The length of the CDR3 is 12 residues. DNA of the CDR3: TGCAGCGTTGGAGCAAACCAAGAGACCCAGTACTTC. This codes for CSVGANQETQYF.

The chain joins TRBV12-3 or TRBV12-4 to TRBJ1-6; 8 nucleotides align to TRBD1. The CDR3 spans 14 residues. V lost 5 bases, J lost 10 bases, and 7 bases stayed unmatched. CDR3 amino acids: CASSARQGKSPLHF. The CDR3 nucleotides read TGTGCCAGCAGTGCCCGACAGGGGAAATCACCCCTCCACTTT.